The T cell receptor beta chain under discussion was sequenced for a study of T cell responses to AZD1222 COVID-19 vaccine. Study-level points and caveats: Spike-specific TCRs gained breadth and depth after people received two AZD1222 doses. Regions 160-218 and 743-854 dominated among vaccine-associated CD4 TCRs spanning spike.

Germline values: CDR1 ENHRY, CDR2 SYGVKD. The CDR3 has 13 amino acids. Trimming shortened V by 3 bases and J by 4 bases, and 7 bases separated the two germline ends. As concerns this clone: What it binds is unknown.

Assay used: immunoSEQ multiplex PCR; TCRdb lists only in-frame clones, some missing. The sample includes 100,000 to 150,000 clones, about 90% of them seen just once. This clonotype was obtained from an adult in good health. The chain employs TRBV10-3 and TRBJ1-5; tentatively, D is TRBD1 (5 bases). Source: peripheral blood, taken on day 0 of AZD1222 vaccination. The CDR3 sequence: CAISDRVNQPQHF. The CDR3 DNA is TGTGCCATCAGTGACAGGGTGAATCAGCCCCAGCATTTT.